This T cell receptor (beta chain) derives from a study of response to subunit inactivated influenza vaccine. TCRdb recomputed calls from the RT-PCR reads with MiXCR, one row per CDR3 protein. The data hold around 520,000 distinct CDR3 sequences, with about 12% observed a single time. Comments on this clonotype: Its antigen remains unknown.

Study results and caveats: There was a suggestion from the authors that each seasonal influenza vaccination recruits few new T cells.

The starting material was PBMCs from blood, obtained on the day of vaccination. This TCR derives from a man aged 45-65 years who received an inactivated influenza vaccine.

In DNA, the CDR3 is TGTGCCAGCTCACCACCGGGGACCGGGACTAGCGGACAAAAGACCCAGTACTTC. Its protein product is CASSPPGTGTSGQKTQYF. The chain is built from TRBV18 and TRBJ2-5; 11 positions match TRBD2. CDR3 length equals 18 residues. Trimming took 0 bases from V and 6 from J; bases not matched to a gene: 12. Germline loops: CDR1 KGHSH, CDR2 LQKENI. The full variable domain, completed using reference TRBV18 and TRBJ2-5, is NAGVMQNPRHLVRRRGQEARLRCSPMKGHSHVYWYRQLPEEGLKFMVYLQKENIIDESGMPKERFSAEFPKEGPSILRIQQVVRGDSAAYFCASSPPGTGTSGQKTQYFGPGTRLLVL.